What follows are 20 T cell receptor beta chains derived from one specimen sequenced in a study of blood T cell repertoires in COVID-19. Assay used: immunoSEQ multiplex PCR; TCRdb lists only in-frame clones, some missing. Of roughly 180,000 clones listed, approximately 88% were seen once; the top ten hold approximately 12%. Sequenced input: PBMCs or T cells enriched from blood (not recorded which). Receptor source: a woman aged 55-70 years who had recovered from COVID-19.

This clone turned up a few times. The chain joins TRBV25-1 to TRBJ2-1; 9 nucleotides align to TRBD1. The trim removed 4 bases at V and 6 bases at J, leaving 10 bases unmatched. The germline V gene has CDR1 MGHDK and CDR2 SYGVNS. The CDR3 sequence is 16 residues long. The CDR3, as DNA: TGTGCCAGCAGTGCCTTGACAGGGGGTCAATTCAATGAGCAGTTCTTC. Translating gives CASSALTGGQFNEQFF.

The chain recombines TRBV11-2 with TRBJ2-3; 7 nucleotides match TRBD2. The V and J ends lost 4 bases and 8 bases, in that order; junction bases with no gene match: 15. The CDR3 runs 16 residues. Germline V CDR1 and CDR2: SGHAT, FQNNGV. CDR3 DNA sequence: TGTGCCAGCAGCTCCCGGGGGACTACGCGTGTGGGTACGCAGTATTTT. Its protein product is CASSSRGTTRVGTQYF.

The J gene is TRBJ2-6, the V gene TRBV3-1 (or the pseudogene TRBV3-2), with D perhaps TRBD2 (6 bases). CDR1 is LGHDT and CDR2 is YNNKEL in the germline V gene (reference sequence). V shed 4 bases and J shed 0 bases, with 13 bases lying between them. There are 17 residues in the CDR3. The CDR3 nucleotides read TGTGCCAGCAGCCCGGCGGGACGTAACTCTGGGGCCAACGTCCTGACTTTC. Translated, it gives CASSPAGRNSGANVLTF.

The chain has TRBV5-1 and TRBJ1-4; D may be TRBD1 (6 bases). Germline V lookup: CDR1 SGHRS, CDR2 YFSETQ. The CDR3 consists of 14 residues. The V end was cut by 4 bases, the J end by 8 bases, with 15 bases between. The CDR3 sequence: CASSQGHPGEKLFF. The CDR3 bases are TGCGCCAGCAGCCAGGGACACCCGGGCGAAAAACTGTTTTTT.

The chain is built from TRBV5-1 and TRBJ1-1; the match to TRBD1 covers 7 bases. The CDR3 extends over 14 amino acids. Germline assignment: CDR1 SGHRS and CDR2 YFSETQ. The V gene end was trimmed by 3 bases and the J gene end by 1 base; junction bases not matched to a gene: 3. CDR3 nucleotides: TGCGCCAGCAGCTCCCAGGGGGGGAACACTGAAGCTTTCTTT. This encodes CASSSQGGNTEAFF.

The chain uses TRBV27 and TRBJ1-2; possibly TRBD1 for D (6 bases). Germline V lookup: CDR1 MNHEY, CDR2 SMNVEV (reference sequence). V was clipped by 6 bases and J by 1 base, with 12 bases between them. The CDR3 runs to 14 residues. The CDR3: CASRPRTDNYGYTF. CDR3 DNA: TGTGCCAGCAGACCCCGGACAGATAACTATGGCTACACCTTC.

The chain links TRBV18 to TRBJ2-7, with 7 bases lining up with TRBD2. This CDR3 has 14 amino acids. The V and J ends lost 2 bases and 6 bases, in that order; junction bases with no gene match: 7. Looked up from germline, CDR1 is KGHSH and CDR2 is LQKENI. DNA of the CDR3: TGTGCCAGCTCACCAATCCAGCGGGAAGGCGAGCAGTACTTC. It codes for CASSPIQREGEQYF.

As DNA, the CDR3 is TGCGCCAGCAGCCAAGCGGGACTCGATACGCAGTATTTT. It codes for CASSQAGLDTQYF. J is TRBJ2-3 and V is TRBV4-1, with D perhaps matching TRBD2 (6 bases). Trimming stripped 1 base from V and 6 bases from J, with 8 bases between. Germline V gene data show CDR1 as MGHRA and CDR2 as YSYEKL. The length of the CDR3 is 13 residues.

V usage is TRBV28 and J usage is TRBJ1-2; perhaps TRBD1 as D (5 bases). Trimming stripped 2 bases from V and 8 bases from J, with 12 bases between. The CDR3 runs 13 residues. Per germline, CDR1 MDHEN and CDR2 SYDVKM. The CDR3 DNA is TGTGCCAGCAGTTTACCCAGGGTGAACGGCTACACCTTC. Amino acids: CASSLPRVNGYTF.

The table lists this clone with a count of one. This chain joins TRBV27 and TRBJ2-7; 12 bases align to TRBD2. The ends lost 0 bases at V and 5 bases at J; junction bases unmatched: 5. CDR3 size: 16 residues. Germline CDR1 is MNHEY and CDR2 is SMNVEV (reference sequence). In nucleotides, the CDR3 is TGTGCCAGCAGTTTATCGCTAGCGGGGGGGCAAAACGAGCAGTACTTC. The encoded protein is CASSLSLAGGQNEQYF.

The chain recombines TRBV5-4 with TRBJ2-5, with TRBD2 as a possible D gene (6 bases). Germline assignment: CDR1 SGHNT and CDR2 YYREEE (reference sequence). CDR3 length: 16 residues. V was pared by 2 bases and J by 4 bases, with 18 bases between. CDR3 protein: CASSLLEGLGIETQYF. CDR3 DNA sequence: TGTGCCAGCAGCTTACTGGAGGGGCTAGGGATAGAGACCCAGTACTTC.

V and J are TRBV15 and TRBJ1-2, with 10 positions matching TRBD1. With 0 bases clipped from V and 8 bases from J, the junction kept 12 bases outside the gene matches. Germline loops: CDR1 LNHNV, CDR2 YYDKDF (reference sequence). This CDR3 spans 17 amino acids. As DNA, the CDR3 is TGTGCCACCAGCAGAGATTACGGGACAGGGGTGGCGAGGGGCTACACCTTC. Encoded protein: CATSRDYGTGVARGYTF. Together with reference TRBV15 and TRBJ1-2, the CDR3 gives the full variable domain: DAMVIQNPRYQVTQFGKPVTLSCSQTLNHNVMYWYQQKSSQAPKLLFHYYDKDFNNEADTPDNFQSRRPNTSFCFLDIRSPGLGDTAMYLCATSRDYGTGVARGYTFGSGTRLTVV.

The chain recombines TRBV7-3 with TRBJ1-1; the match to TRBD1 covers 7 bases. The CDR3 length is 13 residues. Trimming at V came to 5 bases and at J to 4 bases, leaving 4 bases not matched to a gene. Germline-derived CDR1 and CDR2 are SGHTA and FQGTGA. The CDR3 reads CASSQNRGTEAFF. The CDR3 DNA sequence: TGTGCCAGCAGCCAAAACAGGGGCACTGAAGCTTTCTTT.

The rearrangement uses TRBV3-1 (or the pseudogene TRBV3-2) and TRBJ2-3; tentative D call: TRBD1 (6 bases). Germline V gene sequence: CDR1 LGHDT, CDR2 YNNKEL (reference sequence). Trimming pared 1 base from V and 2 bases from J, leaving 16 bases between. CDR3 length: 17 amino acids. This CDR3 is CASSQGGPGRLTDTQYF. CDR3 nucleotide sequence: TGTGCCAGCAGCCAAGGGGGGCCGGGGCGCCTCACAGATACGCAGTATTTT.

V and J are TRBV20-1 and TRBJ1-2; D unresolved. The germline V gene encodes CDR1 DFQATT and CDR2 SNEGSKA (reference sequence). Between the trimmed V and J ends, which lost 6 bases and 6 bases, there was a span of 8 bases. The CDR3 is 10 amino acids. CDR3 amino acids: CSARRDGYTF. DNA for the CDR3: TGCAGTGCCAGAAGAGATGGCTACACCTTC.

This chain links TRBV24-1 with TRBJ1-2, with 8 bases aligning to TRBD1. The V segment lost 4 bases and the J segment 4 bases; nucleotides outside the gene matches: 4. Germline V gives CDR1 KGHDR, CDR2 SFDVKD. The CDR3 runs 14 residues. CDR3 residues: CATSDSDRGYGYTF. The CDR3 nucleotides are TGTGCCACCAGTGACTCCGACAGGGGCTATGGCTACACCTTC.

CDR3 amino acids: CASSSPGTDDQETQYF. Written as DNA, the CDR3 is TGTGCCAGCAGCTCCCCCGGGACAGACGATCAAGAGACCCAGTACTTC. The chain combines TRBV11-1 with TRBJ2-5; 7 nucleotides align to TRBD1. The CDR3 has 16 residues. J lost 2 bases, V lost 4 bases, and 10 bases had no gene match. The germline CDR1 and CDR2 sequences are SGHAT and FQDESV (reference sequence).

This clone was seen a single time. The CDR3 sequence is CASSQSHDSYQPQHF. CDR3 coding DNA: TGCGCCAGCAGCCAATCACACGACAGCTATCAGCCCCAGCATTTT. This chain joins TRBV4-1 and TRBJ1-5; D perhaps matches TRBD1 (5 bases). Germline-derived CDR1 and CDR2 are MGHRA and YSYEKL. V lost 2 bases and J 5 bases, leaving 13 bases between the germline ends. The CDR3 has 15 amino acids.

This clone has a handful of counts. The chain joins TRBV19 to TRBJ1-5; D unresolved. The CDR3 is 16 residues long. CDR1 LNHDA and CDR2 SQIVND come from the germline V gene (reference sequence). The ends were cut back, 3 bases at V and 2 bases at J, with 14 bases in the middle. The chain's CDR3 is CASSMGGMFGNQPQHF. The CDR3 DNA sequence: TGTGCCAGTAGTATGGGAGGGATGTTTGGCAATCAGCCCCAGCATTTT.

This clone was seen only a few times. CDR3 bases: TGTGCCAGCAGCGTAGGTGATGGACAACTTAACACCGGGGAGCTGTTTTTT. Protein product: CASSVGDGQLNTGELFF. V and J are TRBV9 and TRBJ2-2, with D possibly matching TRBD1 (5 bases). Trimming pared 0 bases from V and 2 bases from J, leaving 14 bases between. Germline V gives CDR1 SGDLS, CDR2 YYNGEE. This CDR3 region has 17 residues.